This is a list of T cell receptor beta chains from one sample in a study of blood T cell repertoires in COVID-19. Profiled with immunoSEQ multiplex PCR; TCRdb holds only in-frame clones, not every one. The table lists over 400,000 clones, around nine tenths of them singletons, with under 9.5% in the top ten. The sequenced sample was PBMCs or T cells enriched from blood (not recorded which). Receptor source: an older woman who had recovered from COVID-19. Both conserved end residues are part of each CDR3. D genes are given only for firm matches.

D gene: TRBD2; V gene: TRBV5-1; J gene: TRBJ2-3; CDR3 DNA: TGCGCCAGCAGCCGGCGACTAGCGGGGGGCCCCCGGCCAGATGGTACGCAGTATTTT; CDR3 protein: CASSRRLAGGPRPDGTQYF
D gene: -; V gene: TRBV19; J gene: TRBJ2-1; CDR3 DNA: TGTGCCAGTAGACGGACTCTCAATCTATATAATGAGCAGTTCTTC; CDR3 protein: CASRRTLNLYNEQFF
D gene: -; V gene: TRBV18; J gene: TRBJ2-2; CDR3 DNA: TGTGCCAGTGAGTTTTACCACACCGGGGAGCTGTTTTTT; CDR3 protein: CASEFYHTGELFF
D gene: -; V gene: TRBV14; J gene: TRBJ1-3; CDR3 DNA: TGTGCCAGCCACAAGGGAAACACCATATATTTT; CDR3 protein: CASHKGNTIYF
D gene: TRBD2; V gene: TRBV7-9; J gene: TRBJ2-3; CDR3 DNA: TGTGCCAGCAGCCCCGGACTAGCGGGGGGGGGAGATACGCAGTATTTT; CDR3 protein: CASSPGLAGGGDTQYF
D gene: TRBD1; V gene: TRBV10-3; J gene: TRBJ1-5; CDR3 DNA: TGTGCCATCAGCCGGGACAGGGCTGGGAATCAGCCCCAGCATTTT; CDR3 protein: CAISRDRAGNQPQHF
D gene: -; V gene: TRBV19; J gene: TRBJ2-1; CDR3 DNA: TGTGCCAGTAGTATAGGCGGGGTCTCCTACAATGAGCAGTTCTTC; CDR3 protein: CASSIGGVSYNEQFF
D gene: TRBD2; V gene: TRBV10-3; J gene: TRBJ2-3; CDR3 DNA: TGTGCCACATCGGTCGGGGGGGCCGGCACAGATACGCAGTATTTT; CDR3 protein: CATSVGGAGTDTQYF
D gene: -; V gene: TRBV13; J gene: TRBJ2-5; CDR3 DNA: TGTGCCAGCAGCTTCTTCCGGGGGACAGCACTGGAGACCCAGTACTTC; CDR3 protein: CASSFFRGTALETQYF
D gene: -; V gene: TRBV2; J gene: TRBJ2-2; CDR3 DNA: TGTGCCAGCAGCTCGACAGGAGCGAACACCGGGGAGCTGTTTTTT; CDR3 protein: CASSSTGANTGELFF
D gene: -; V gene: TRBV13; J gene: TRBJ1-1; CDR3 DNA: TGTGCCAGCAGCCGTGGGAGGGTGAACACTGAAGCTTTCTTT; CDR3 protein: CASSRGRVNTEAFF
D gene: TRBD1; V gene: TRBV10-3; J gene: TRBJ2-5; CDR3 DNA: TGTGCCATCAACGACAGGGGGATGAGGGAGACCCAGTACTTC; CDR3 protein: CAINDRGMRETQYF
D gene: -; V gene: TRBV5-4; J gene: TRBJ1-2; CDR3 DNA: TGTGCCAGCAGCTTGGTGGGTGGGGGGTATGGCTACACCTTC; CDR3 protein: CASSLVGGGYGYTF
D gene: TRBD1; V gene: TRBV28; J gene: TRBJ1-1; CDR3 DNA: TGTGCCAGCCTGGGACAGGGGGTGCCTAAGAACACTGAAGCTTTCTTT; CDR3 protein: CASLGQGVPKNTEAFF
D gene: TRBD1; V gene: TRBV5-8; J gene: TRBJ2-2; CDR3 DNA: TGTGCCAGCAGTCATCATCCGGGACAGGCGGCCTCCGGGGAGCTGTTTTTT; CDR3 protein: CASSHHPGQAASGELFF
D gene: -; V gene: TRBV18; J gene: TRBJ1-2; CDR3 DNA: TGTGCCAGCTCACCAAGCACTAACTATGGCTACACCTTC; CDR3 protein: CASSPSTNYGYTF
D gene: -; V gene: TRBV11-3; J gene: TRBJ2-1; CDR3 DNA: TGTGCCAGCAGCTTATTTGTCGGTGTAGATAAGCAGTTCTTC; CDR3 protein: CASSLFVGVDKQFF